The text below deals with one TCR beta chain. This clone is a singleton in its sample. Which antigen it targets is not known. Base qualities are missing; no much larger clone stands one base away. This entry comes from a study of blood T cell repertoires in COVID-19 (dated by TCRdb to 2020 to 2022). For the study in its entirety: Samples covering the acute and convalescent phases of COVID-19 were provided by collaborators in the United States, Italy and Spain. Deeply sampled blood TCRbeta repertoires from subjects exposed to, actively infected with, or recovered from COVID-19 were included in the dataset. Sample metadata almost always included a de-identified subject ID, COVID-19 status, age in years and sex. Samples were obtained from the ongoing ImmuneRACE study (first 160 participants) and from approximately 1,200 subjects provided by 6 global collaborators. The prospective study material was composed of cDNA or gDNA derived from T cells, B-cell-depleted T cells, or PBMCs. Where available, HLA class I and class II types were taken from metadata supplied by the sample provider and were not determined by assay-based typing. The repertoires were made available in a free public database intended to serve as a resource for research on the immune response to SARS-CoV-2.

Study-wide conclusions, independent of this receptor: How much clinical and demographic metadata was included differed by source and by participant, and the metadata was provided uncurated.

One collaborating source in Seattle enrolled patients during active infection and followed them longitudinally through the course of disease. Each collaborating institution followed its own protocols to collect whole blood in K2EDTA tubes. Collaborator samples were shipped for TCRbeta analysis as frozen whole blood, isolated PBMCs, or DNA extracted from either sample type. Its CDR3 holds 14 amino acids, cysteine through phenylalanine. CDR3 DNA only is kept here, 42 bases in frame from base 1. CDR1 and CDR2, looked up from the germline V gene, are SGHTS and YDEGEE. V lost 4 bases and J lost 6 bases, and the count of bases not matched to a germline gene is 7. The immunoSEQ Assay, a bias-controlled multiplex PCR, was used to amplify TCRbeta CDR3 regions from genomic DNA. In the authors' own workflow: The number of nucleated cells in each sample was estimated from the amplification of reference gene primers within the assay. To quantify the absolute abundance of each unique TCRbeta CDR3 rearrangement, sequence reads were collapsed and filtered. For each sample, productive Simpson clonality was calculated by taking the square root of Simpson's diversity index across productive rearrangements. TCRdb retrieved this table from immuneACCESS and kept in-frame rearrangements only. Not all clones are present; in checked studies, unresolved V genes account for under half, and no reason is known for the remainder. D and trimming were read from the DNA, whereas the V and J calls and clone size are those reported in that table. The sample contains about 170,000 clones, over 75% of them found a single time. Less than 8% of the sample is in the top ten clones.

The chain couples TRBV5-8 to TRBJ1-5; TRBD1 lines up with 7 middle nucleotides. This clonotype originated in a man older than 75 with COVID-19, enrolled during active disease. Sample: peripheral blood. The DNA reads TGTGCCAGCAGCGCACGACAGGGCTTTCAGCCCCAGCATTTT. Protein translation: CASSARQGFQPQHF. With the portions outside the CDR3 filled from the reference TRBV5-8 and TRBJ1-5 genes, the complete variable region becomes EAGVTQSPTHLIKTRGQQATLRCSPISGHTSVYWYQQALGLGLQFLLWYDEGEERNRGNFPPRFSGRQFPNYSSELNVNALELEDSALYLCASSARQGFQPQHFGDGTRLSIL.